The entry that follows covers one TCR beta chain sequence. This clone was counted once. This receptor's antigen is unknown. No base quality information exists; no much larger clone differs at one position. Per the germline V gene, SGDLS is the CDR1 and YYNGEE is the CDR2. Unmatched junction bases come to 5, with V trimmed by 0 bases and J by 7 bases. Reading from cysteine to phenylalanine, the CDR3 counts 14 amino acids. The kept DNA is CDR3 alone, 42 bases in frame from the first base. The immunoSEQ assay was used to sequence the CDR3 region of the TCR beta chain. The paper's processing steps were these. For each specimen, the T-cell fraction, clonal dominance, and maximum TCR clone frequency were calculated. Not all clones reach the TCRdb copy of this immuneACCESS table, which keeps in-frame sequences only. Checked studies attribute under half of the gap to unresolved V genes and leave the rest unexplained. V, J and clone size were drawn from that table, and D and trimming were deduced from the DNA. Present in this sample are hundreds of clones, around 70% of which were seen just once. Together, the top ten hold roughly 20% of the sample.

This sample was included in a study of T cell repertoires in urothelial bladder cancer (dated by TCRdb to the late 2010s). About the study as a whole: Of the roughly twelve resected lesions, three were clinically staged as cT0, three as cTa, three as cT1 and three as cT2 or greater. In the study, clonality of the TCR repertoire in bladder tumors was compared against clonality in benign bladder inflammation. Roughly 12 resected bladder lesions, consisting of urothelial carcinoma (UC+) and benign (UC-) specimens, were examined. Eleven to twelve patients with bladder lesions undergoing transurethral resection were identified prospectively.

Specimens of bladder lesions were obtained during transurethral resection and kept at -80C. DNA was isolated from bladder specimens obtained during transurethral resection. Study-wide findings and limitations: Urothelial carcinoma specimens had fewer T cells than benign specimens, with medians of approximately 5,500 and 24,000. Carcinoma specimens had a median tumor infiltrating lymphocyte percentage of 2%, while benign specimens had a median of around 12%. In carcinoma specimens, up to roughly 17% of infiltrating lymphocytes were accounted for by a single T-cell clone, compared with 2% in benign specimens.

The V and J genes are TRBV9 and TRBJ1-2, and 8 junctional nucleotides match TRBD1. Sequencing used tumor-infiltrating cells from bladder cancer. The source of this sequence is a human donor with urothelial carcinoma. CDR3 reads: CASSVEAGGGGYTF. The base sequence is TGTGCCAGCAGCGTAGAGGCAGGGGGCGGTGGCTACACCTTC.